The 28 T cell receptor beta chains below come from one sample, sequenced in a study of T cells in Graves' hyperthyroidism and ophthalmopathy (dated by TCRdb to between 2018 and 2021). Libraries came from multiplex PCR. Data came from an Illumina HiSeq 2000. The TCR beta CDR3 regions were amplified from the RNA transcripts. A first-round RT-PCR of the TCR CDR3 used the HTBI primer set with the Qiagen OneStep RT-PCR kit. TCRdb's own reprocessing of the public reads used fastp at Q25 and MiXCR and kept productive beta chains. Records with the same CDR3 protein are collapsed into one entry carrying the most frequent genes and DNA. The sample records approximately 430,000 distinct CDR3 sequences, around 16% of which are singletons. Of the sample, almost 8% is held by the ten largest clones. The sequenced sample consisted of blood. The origin of the receptors is a woman aged 18-30 years with Graves' hyperthyroidism.

The sample holds many counts of this clonotype. The chain joins TRBV28 to TRBJ1-2; no clear D gene. CDR3 size: 12 residues. Germline lookup yields CDR1 MDHEN and CDR2 SYDVKM. The V end was cut by 8 bases, the J end by 2 bases, with 9 bases between. Here the CDR3 DNA reads TGTGCCAGCCATACCTCAAACTATGGCTACACCTTC. Translation gives CASHTSNYGYTF.

This clonotype has a count of ten or more. The rearrangement joins TRBV7-2 to TRBJ1-2; TRBD1 matches 11 bases. The junction had 2 bases not matched to a gene; V was cut back by 2 bases and J by 3 bases. CDR3 size: 15 residues. CDR1 and CDR2 (germline): SGHTA, FQGNSA. The CDR3 region has the DNA TGTGCCAGCAGCTTAAGGACAGGGGGCGACTATGGCTACACCTTC. Protein sequence: CASSLRTGGDYGYTF. Combining the CDR3 with reference TRBV7-2 and TRBJ1-2 gives the whole variable domain GAGVSQSPSNKVTEKGKDVELRCDPISGHTALYWYRQSLGQGLEFLIYFQGNSAPDKSGLPSDRFSAERTGGSVSTLTIQRTQQEDSAVYLCASSLRTGGDYGYTFGSGTRLTVV.

At least ten counts were recorded for this clonotype. V usage is TRBV19 and J usage is TRBJ2-5; 7 nucleotides align to TRBD1. J lost 1 base, V lost 3 bases, and 2 bases had no gene match. Germline assignment: CDR1 LNHDA and CDR2 SQIVND (reference sequence). The CDR3 extends over 14 amino acids. CDR3 sequence (DNA): TGTGCCAGTAGTATCTGGGACAGCCAAGAGACCCAGTACTTC. Protein product: CASSIWDSQETQYF. Combining the CDR3 with reference TRBV19 and TRBJ2-5 gives the whole variable domain DGGITQSPKYLFRKEGQNVTLSCEQNLNHDAMYWYRQDPGQGLRLIYYSQIVNDFQKGDIAEGYSVSREKKESFPLTVTSAQKNPTAFYLCASSIWDSQETQYFGPGTRLLVL.

The genes are TRBV6-1 and TRBJ2-2; possible D gene TRBD2, 6 bases. Looked up from germline, CDR1 is MNHNS and CDR2 is SASEGT. Deletions cut 4 bases from V and 5 bases from J, with 14 bases between. The CDR3 extends over 15 amino acids. The CDR3 DNA reads as TGTGCCAGCAGTGTAGCGGAGATGACGACCGGGGAGCTGTTTTTT. It yields the protein CASSVAEMTTGELFF.

The table lists this clonotype with many counts. The V gene is TRBV6-1, the J gene TRBJ2-7; tentative D call: TRBD1 (7 bases). The V end lost 6 bases, the J end lost 2 bases, and 20 bases lay between the germline ends. The CDR3 covers 16 residues. Germline CDR1 reads MNHNS; CDR2 reads SASEGT. Here the CDR3 reads CASRGGQSGRTYEQYF. CDR3 bases: TGTGCCAGCAGGGGGGGACAGTCCGGGCGAACCTACGAGCAGTACTTC.

This clonotype was seen at least ten times. The chain employs TRBV5-1 and TRBJ2-1, with 13 bases fitting TRBD2. The germline V gene encodes CDR1 SGHRS and CDR2 YFSETQ. The CDR3 runs to 16 residues. The junction had 3 bases not matched to a gene; V was cut back by 4 bases and J by 2 bases. DNA for the CDR3: TGCGCCAGCAGCAAGGGACTAGCGGGGACCTACAATGAGCAGTTCTTC. Translated: CASSKGLAGTYNEQFF.

CDR3 sequence: CASSSRTGTANTNEKLFF. The CDR3 DNA follows: TGTGCCAGCAGCTCTCGGACTGGGACGGCGAATACTAATGAAAAACTGTTTTTT. V gene TRBV9 combines with J gene TRBJ1-4, with D possibly TRBD1 on 5 matching bases. The CDR3 sequence is 18 residues long. V lost 4 bases and J lost 2, with 21 bases in between. Per the germline V gene, CDR1 is SGDLS and CDR2 is YYNGEE.

This clonotype has ten or more counts. The chain links TRBV7-3 to TRBJ1-2; TRBD1 aligns across 9 bases. This CDR3 is built from 19 residues. V lost 2 bases to trimming and J lost 0 bases; unmatched junction nucleotides: 13. Germline loops: CDR1 SGHTA, CDR2 FQGTGA. The CDR3 sequence is CASSLYGGTGYTANYGYTF. As DNA, the CDR3 is TGTGCCAGCAGCTTATATGGCGGGACAGGGTACACTGCTAACTATGGCTACACCTTC.

This rearrangement joins TRBV3-1 to TRBJ2-3; D remains ambiguous. Trimming shortened V by 4 bases and J by 4 bases, and 12 bases separated the two germline ends. CDR1 is LGHDT, CDR2 YNNKEL, per germline (reference sequence). The CDR3 runs to 14 residues. The CDR3 region is CASSRTAAPDTQYF. CDR3 nucleotides: TGTGCCAGCAGCCGAACGGCAGCCCCAGATACGCAGTATTTT.

The sample holds many counts of this clonotype. This chain uses TRBV3-1 with TRBJ2-7; D gene unclear. Germline V gives CDR1 LGHDT, CDR2 YNNKEL (reference sequence). Trimming shortened V by 7 bases and J by 2 bases, and 15 bases separated the two germline ends. The CDR3 consists of 14 residues. As DNA, the CDR3 is TGTGCCAGCACCCTCTTGGGCTCACCCTACGAGCAGTACTTC. Protein: CASTLLGSPYEQYF.

This clonotype was picked up many times. The chain has TRBV2 and TRBJ1-1; TRBD1 matches at 9 bases. This CDR3 spans 16 amino acids. V shed 6 bases and J 1 base; nucleotides not matched to a gene: 9. Looked up from germline, CDR1 is SNHLY and CDR2 is FYNNEI. The CDR3 here is CASRPGTGWRNTEAFF. Written as DNA, the CDR3 is TGTGCCAGCAGACCCGGGACAGGGTGGAGGAACACTGAAGCTTTCTTT.

This clonotype was recorded at least ten times. The chain combines TRBV7-3 with TRBJ2-3, with 9 positions matching TRBD2. Per germline, CDR1 SGHTA and CDR2 FQGTGA. With 5 bases clipped from V and 0 bases from J, the junction kept 15 bases outside the gene matches. The CDR3 has 19 residues. CDR3: CASSEGRWSGGPSTDTQYF. The CDR3 region has the DNA TGTGCCAGCAGCGAAGGGCGTTGGAGCGGGGGGCCGAGCACAGATACGCAGTATTTT.

At least ten counts were recorded for this clonotype. The chain employs TRBV7-2 and TRBJ2-2; the match to TRBD2 covers 13 bases. V shed 5 bases and J 4 bases; nucleotides not matched to a gene: 7. This CDR3 is built from 17 residues. Germline lookup yields CDR1 SGHTA and CDR2 FQGNSA. The CDR3 loop reads CASSRTGTSGVTGELFF. In DNA form, the CDR3 reads TGTGCCAGCAGCCGCACCGGGACTAGCGGGGTCACCGGGGAGCTGTTTTTT.

This clonotype appeared many times. V is TRBV5-6 and J is TRBJ1-1; no clear D gene. CDR3 length: 14 amino acids. Germline values: CDR1 SGHDT, CDR2 YYEEEE. The ends were cut back, 4 bases at V and 2 bases at J, with 12 bases in the middle. In nucleotides, the CDR3 is TGTGCCAGCAGCATCGGAGGGAAAAACACTGAAGCTTTCTTT. Its protein is CASSIGGKNTEAFF. The full variable domain, rest sourced from reference TRBV5-6 and TRBJ1-1, is DAGVTQSPTHLIKTRGQQVTLRCSPKSGHDTVSWYQQALGQGPQFIFQYYEEEERQRGNFPDRFSGHQFPNYSSELNVNALLLGDSALYLCASSIGGKNTEAFFGQGTRLTVV.

The chain couples TRBV18 to TRBJ1-2, with TRBD1 matching over 7 bases. Trimming at V came to 5 bases and at J to 6 bases, leaving 9 bases not matched to a gene. CDR1 is KGHSH and CDR2 is LQKENI in the germline V gene. The CDR3 covers 14 residues. The CDR3 nucleotides are TGTGCCAGCTCAGAATCAGGAGGGGGCAATGGCTACACCTTC. Protein sequence: CASSESGGGNGYTF. Supplemented by reference TRBV18 and TRBJ1-2, the full variable domain reads NAGVMQNPRHLVRRRGQEARLRCSPMKGHSHVYWYRQLPEEGLKFMVYLQKENIIDESGMPKERFSAEFPKEGPSILRIQQVVRGDSAAYFCASSESGGGNGYTFGSGTRLTVV.

This clonotype showed up many times. V is TRBV6-1 and J is TRBJ1-5, with D possibly being TRBD1 (5 bases). Germline V gene data show CDR1 as MNHNS and CDR2 as SASEGT. The V end lost 0 bases, the J end lost 2 bases, and 8 bases lay between the germline ends. The CDR3 contains 15 residues. CDR3 in amino acids: CASSEAGEGNQPQHF. The DNA of the CDR3 is TGTGCCAGCAGTGAAGCAGGGGAAGGCAATCAGCCCCAGCATTTT.

This clonotype appeared many times. The rearrangement uses TRBV28 and TRBJ1-2, with D tentatively TRBD1 (5 bases). The CDR3 covers 14 residues. V was pared by 6 bases and J by 2 bases, with 13 bases between. The germline CDR1 and CDR2 sequences are MDHEN and SYDVKM. The chain's CDR3 is CASSLLTENYGYTF. CDR3 sequence (DNA): TGTGCCAGCAGCCTCTTGACAGAGAACTATGGCTACACCTTC.

V and J are TRBV20-1 and TRBJ1-2, with 9 positions matching TRBD1. The ends lost 0 bases at V and 7 bases at J; junction bases unmatched: 9. This CDR3 spans 15 amino acids. Germline CDR1 reads DFQATT; CDR2 reads SNEGSKA (reference sequence). The CDR3 is CSARDTAQGATGYTF. In DNA, the CDR3 is TGCAGTGCTAGAGATACGGCACAGGGGGCTACTGGCTACACCTTC.

This clonotype was counted between two and nine times. This rearrangement joins TRBV4-2 to TRBJ2-2, with 9 bases lining up with TRBD2. The germline gives CDR1 LGHNA, CDR2 YNFKEQ. V trimming: 3 bases; J trimming: 0 bases; junction bases outside the gene matches: 5. The CDR3 loop spans 17 amino acids. Here the CDR3 reads CASSQSPSGANTGELFF. The CDR3 nucleotides are TGTGCCAGCAGCCAGAGTCCTAGCGGGGCGAACACCGGGGAGCTGTTTTTT.

The J gene is TRBJ1-1, the V gene TRBV6-9; D is undetermined. CDR1 and CDR2 (germline): MNHGY, SVAAGI. V lost 3 bases and J 0 bases, leaving 11 bases between the germline ends. The length of the CDR3 is 15 residues. The CDR3: CASSYRQRVNTEAFF. CDR3 sequence (DNA): TGTGCCAGCAGTTACCGTCAGCGGGTGAACACTGAAGCTTTCTTT.

This clonotype was seen at least ten times. This sequence joins TRBV28 and TRBJ2-3; TRBD2 matches 14 bases. V lost 5 bases, J lost 0 bases, and 7 bases stayed unmatched. The CDR3 is made up of 18 amino acids. From germline, CDR1 is MDHEN and CDR2 SYDVKM. The CDR3 DNA sequence: TGTGCCAGCAGTCTGGGGACTAGCGGGGGAGCTAGCACAGATACGCAGTATTTT. As protein: CASSLGTSGGASTDTQYF.

The chain recombines TRBV7-9 with TRBJ2-3, with a tentative D call TRBD1 (6 bases). Trimming took off 6 bases at V and 4 bases at J, with 11 bases between the two ends. The CDR3 totals 13 residues. Germline CDR1 reads SEHNR; CDR2 reads FQNEAQ (reference sequence). The CDR3: CASSRTGSDTQYF. The CDR3, as DNA: TGTGCCAGCAGTCGTACAGGGTCAGATACGCAGTATTTT.

This clonotype was detected many times. V and J are TRBV6-1 and TRBJ2-3, with 10 nucleotides matching TRBD2. Germline CDR1 and CDR2: MNHNS and SASEGT. This CDR3 region has 20 residues. J lost 2 bases, V lost 5 bases, and 19 bases had no gene match. This CDR3 reads CASSYAFLGAGGPDTDTQYF. CDR3 DNA sequence: TGTGCCAGCAGTTACGCGTTTTTAGGAGCGGGGGGGCCTGACACAGATACGCAGTATTTT.

In this sample, this clonotype turned up many times. This rearrangement joins TRBV5-4 to TRBJ2-7; D not certain. The CDR3 contains 12 residues. The V end was cut by 3 bases, the J end by 7 bases, with 11 bases between. Germline loops: CDR1 SGHNT, CDR2 YYREEE (reference sequence). CDR3 region: CASSYDLREQYF. The CDR3 DNA reads TGTGCCAGCAGCTACGACTTACGGGAGCAGTACTTC. Full variable domain (outside the CDR3, taken from reference TRBV5-4 and TRBJ2-7): ETGVTQSPTHLIKTRGQQVTLRCSSQSGHNTVSWYQQALGQGPQFIFQYYREEENGRGNFPPRFSGLQFPNYSSELNVNALELDDSALYLCASSYDLREQYFGPGTRLTVT.

This clonotype was counted at least ten times. This chain links TRBV2 with TRBJ2-2; 7 nucleotides line up with TRBD2. J was trimmed by 1 base and V by 7 bases; bases with no gene match: 3. The germline V gene encodes CDR1 SNHLY and CDR2 FYNNEI. The CDR3 contains 14 residues. CDR3 DNA: TGTGCCAGCAAACCTAGCGGGAACACCGGGGAGCTGTTTTTT. Protein sequence: CASKPSGNTGELFF.

Ten or more counts support this clonotype. The rearrangement uses TRBV9 and TRBJ2-3, with unresolved D. The V end lost 3 bases, the J end lost 5 bases, and 10 bases lay between the germline ends. Germline CDR1 reads SGDLS; CDR2 reads YYNGEE. The CDR3 extends over 13 amino acids. The DNA for the CDR3 is TGTGCCAGCAGCGGCCGGCAGGTAGATACGCAGTATTTT. As protein: CASSGRQVDTQYF.

This sequence joins TRBV29-1 and TRBJ2-3; TRBD2 might be the D (7 bases). Germline V gene sequence: CDR1 SQVTM, CDR2 ANQGSEA. With 5 bases removed from V and 0 bases from J, the gap between germline ends came to 15 bases. The CDR3 sequence is 15 residues long. The CDR3: CSVIGGGPSTDTQYF. CDR3 in DNA: TGCAGCGTTATTGGGGGGGGGCCTAGCACAGATACGCAGTATTTT.

This clonotype occurred a few times. The chain is built from TRBV6-1 and TRBJ1-5; the match to TRBD1 covers 8 bases. The germline V gene encodes CDR1 MNHNS and CDR2 SASEGT. The CDR3 runs to 16 residues. J gave up 7 bases and V 8 bases, and 16 bases lay outside the gene matches. The CDR3 region has the DNA TGTGCCAGCCATGGACAGGGCCTCCCGCTAGGGCAGCCCCAGCATTTT. Protein sequence: CASHGQGLPLGQPQHF.